This TCR beta chain was sequenced in a study of T cell responses to AZD1222 COVID-19 vaccine. A word on this clone: Its specificity is not known.

Libraries were prepared by immunoSEQ multiplex PCR; TCRdb keeps only in-frame clonotypes and omits some of them. The sample lists approximately 150,000 clones; around 94% were seen once. V gave up 2 bases and J gave up 7 bases, with 7 bases separating them. CDR3 length equals 11 residues. Germline assignment: CDR1 DFQATT and CDR2 SNEGSKA (reference sequence). Second doses that came at about 4 or about 12 weeks were put together. Whole-study findings and limits: After two AZD1222 doses, spike-specific TCR breadth and depth rose versus day 0. CD4 TCRs associated with vaccination spanned spike, dominating at 160-218 and 743-854.

Sequencing used peripheral blood, obtained 28 days after the second AZD1222 dose. This chain joins TRBV20-1 and TRBJ2-3; unclear D gene. The source is an adult who received the AZD1222 COVID-19 vaccine. CDR3: CSARFSYTQYF. The DNA for the CDR3 is TGCAGTGCTAGATTCTCCTATACGCAGTATTTT.